These 10 T cell receptor beta chains were all obtained from the same sample, sequenced in a study of shared clonotypes between healthy human individuals. Method: immunoSEQ multiplex PCR; TCRdb's copy keeps in-frame clones and lacks some. The sample holds around 2.5 million clones; 93% are singletons and the top ten take about 0.38%. The sample consisted of naive CD4+ T cells from PBMCs. Subset in this sample: CD45RA+ positively selected. All receptors come from a man younger than 30 in good health. Some clones in this sample may be carry-over from other donors' samples.

The chain couples TRBV5-1 to TRBJ1-4; D may be TRBD1 (5 bases). The CDR3 covers 14 residues. Between the trimmed V and J ends, which lost 4 bases and 11 bases, there was a span of 18 bases. Germline V gene data show CDR1 as SGHRS and CDR2 as YFSETQ. The DNA for the CDR3 is TGCGCCAGCAGCCGAGACAGCCCTTTGGGGAAACTGTTTTTT. The encoded protein is CASSRDSPLGKLFF.

This chain links TRBV6-6 with TRBJ2-1; 13 bases are a match to TRBD2. V lost 1 base and J lost 15; bases outside the gene matches: 6. This CDR3 is built from 14 residues. Germline V gene lookup returns CDR1 MNHNY and CDR2 SVGAGI (reference sequence). CDR3 region: CASSYLGTSGDLFF. For the CDR3, the DNA is TGTGCCAGCAGTTACTTAGGGACTAGCGGGGATCTGTTCTTC.

This chain uses TRBV9 with TRBJ2-7; D call uncertain. Germline CDR1 is SGDLS and CDR2 is YYNGEE. The CDR3 spans 14 residues. Trimming took 0 bases from V and 4 from J, leaving 11 bases between them. The CDR3: CASSVGPSPYEQYF. CDR3 DNA: TGTGCCAGCAGCGTAGGCCCTTCTCCTTACGAGCAGTACTTC.

The chain is built from TRBV2 and TRBJ2-2; TRBD1 matches at 9 bases. With 8 bases clipped from V and 4 bases from J, the junction kept 8 bases outside the gene matches. Per germline, CDR1 SNHLY and CDR2 FYNNEI. This CDR3 is 15 amino acids long. CDR3 amino acids: CASRNDRGGTGELFF. CDR3 in DNA: TGTGCCAGCCGAAACGACAGGGGGGGCACCGGGGAGCTGTTTTTT.

V is TRBV27 and J is TRBJ2-3; D is unclear. CDR3 length equals 15 residues. The germline CDR1 and CDR2 sequences are MNHEY and SMNVEV (reference sequence). Between the trimmed V and J ends, which lost 5 bases and 0 bases, there was a span of 12 bases. CDR3 bases: TGTGCCAGCAGTATTTACGTAGGGAGCACAGATACGCAGTATTTT. The encoded protein is CASSIYVGSTDTQYF.

This clone was seen more than once but under ten times. The rearrangement links TRBV27 to TRBJ1-2; D call uncertain. The CDR3 has 13 amino acids. CDR1 is MNHEY, CDR2 SMNVEV, per germline (reference sequence). V was cut by 5 bases and J by 4 bases, with 11 bases left in between. This chain's CDR3 is CASSPRWSYGYTF. CDR3 sequence (DNA): TGTGCCAGCAGTCCCCGCTGGAGCTATGGCTACACCTTC.

The chain has TRBV9 and TRBJ1-1, with TRBD1 identical over 8 bases. J lost 5 bases, V lost 0 bases, and 9 bases had no gene match. The CDR3 is 16 residues long. Germline values: CDR1 SGDLS, CDR2 YYNGEE. CDR3 sequence reads: CASSVVPGGAETEAFF. The CDR3 coding sequence is TGTGCCAGCAGCGTAGTTCCAGGGGGCGCGGAGACTGAAGCTTTCTTT.

The chain is built from TRBV28 and TRBJ2-2; D is perhaps TRBD2 (6 bases). V lost 10 bases to trimming and J lost 2 bases, with 11 bases between them. The V gene's germline CDR1 is MDHEN and CDR2 SYDVKM. The CDR3 spans 13 residues. The CDR3 spells CATSDYNTGELFF. DNA of the CDR3: TGTGCCACCTCGGACTATAACACCGGGGAGCTGTTTTTT.

J is TRBJ2-7 and V is TRBV25-1; 7 nucleotides agree with TRBD1. The CDR3 runs to 14 residues. The germline gives CDR1 MGHDK, CDR2 SYGVNS. Trimming took 4 bases from V and 2 from J; bases not matched to a gene: 5. The CDR3 DNA reads TGTGCCAGCAGTGCTTTGACAGGGACCTACGAGCAGTACTTC. It codes for CASSALTGTYEQYF.

This rearrangement joins TRBV7-8 to TRBJ1-4; maybe TRBD1 (5 bases). The CDR3 extends over 15 amino acids. V was clipped by 3 bases and J by 5 bases, with 13 bases between them. From germline, CDR1 is SGHVS and CDR2 FQNEAQ. The CDR3 DNA follows: TGTGCCAGCAGCTTTTCTGGGGGACTGAATGAAAAACTGTTTTTT. It translates to CASSFSGGLNEKLFF.